This is a list of T cell receptor beta chains from one sample in a study of T cells after posttransplantation cyclophosphamide. TCRdb keeps only in-frame clones here, not all; method: immunoSEQ multiplex PCR. The sample has about 12,000 clones, none seen only once. The sample was PBMCs, taken after allogeneic stem cell transplant with posttransplant cyclophosphamide. The receptors were sampled from a female patient in her thirties or forties who received an allogeneic stem cell transplant from an unrelated donor, was CMV-positive, and had acute GVHD only. These T cells may partly come from the graft donor. Both conserved end residues are part of each CDR3. The D gene is left open where the match is weak. Clone size is stated in some rows and not others, as once, few, many or a class when expanded.

TRBD1 TRBJ1-2 TRBV7-8 many CASSDRGNYGYTF TGTGCCAGCAGCGACAGGGGTAACTATGGCTACACCTTC
TRBD1 TRBJ1-1 TRBV7-9 many CASSLNRGYTEAFF TGTGCCAGCAGCCTAAACAGGGGGTACACTGAAGCTTTCTTT
TRBD2 TRBJ2-2 TRBV30 many CASRDYYTGELFF TGTGCCTCACGGGACTACTACACCGGGGAGCTGTTTTTT
TRBD2 TRBJ2-5 TRBV5-1 many CASRETSGKETQYF TGCGCCAGCAGGGAGACTAGCGGGAAAGAGACCCAGTACTTC
TRBD2 TRBJ2-3 TRBV28 many CASTPMRGGTDTQYF TGTGCCAGCACCCCAATGCGGGGGGGCACAGATACGCAGTATTTT
NA TRBJ1-2 TRBV20-1 NA CSATRLDGYTF TGCAGTGCTACCCGACTAGATGGCTACACCTTC
TRBD2 TRBJ2-1 TRBV2 many CASSPGTSPYNEQFF TGTGCCAGCAGCCCCGGGACTAGCCCTTACAATGAGCAGTTCTTC
TRBD2 TRBJ2-3 TRBV7-3 few CASSFVAGDTDTQYF TGTGCCAGCAGCTTCGTAGCGGGTGACACAGATACGCAGTATTTT
TRBD2 TRBJ2-7 TRBV7-6 many CASSLLPPSGTYEQYF TGTGCCAGCAGCTTATTACCCCCTAGCGGGACATACGAGCAGTACTTC
TRBD2 TRBJ2-1 TRBV7-9 many CASSLVGGGSLEQFF TGTGCCAGCAGCTTAGTTGGCGGGGGGAGCCTTGAGCAGTTCTTC
TRBD2 TRBJ2-1 TRBV10-2 medium-sized CASSESGLAGYNEQFF TGCGCCAGCAGTGAGTCAGGGCTAGCGGGCTACAATGAGCAGTTCTTC
TRBD1 TRBJ2-1 TRBV7-8 NA CASSLGRDSFNEQFF TGTGCCAGCAGCTTGGGCCGGGACAGCTTCAATGAGCAGTTCTTC
TRBD1 TRBJ2-7 TRBV4-1 few CASSPRDSSYEQYF TGCGCCAGCAGCCCCCGGGACAGCTCCTACGAGCAGTACTTC
NA TRBJ1-2 TRBV18 many CASSPLTVDYGYTF TGTGCCAGCTCACCATTAACAGTGGACTATGGCTACACCTTC
TRBD1 TRBJ2-4 TRBV5-1 few CASSLVGQGAKNIQYF TGCGCCAGCAGCTTGGTGGGACAGGGGGCCAAAAACATTCAGTACTTC
NA TRBJ1-5 TRBV27 few CASRRGGQPQHF TGTGCCAGCAGACGCGGGGGTCAGCCCCAGCATTTT
NA TRBJ2-5 TRBV4-1 many CASSQLGGAIGETQYF TGCGCCAGCAGCCAATTGGGTGGGGCAATAGGAGAGACCCAGTACTTC
TRBD2 TRBJ2-3 TRBV6-1 many CASILMVGGADTQYF TGTGCCAGCATCCTCATGGTGGGAGGGGCAGATACGCAGTATTTT
NA TRBJ1-2 TRBV5-4 NA CASSLWQALYGYTF TGTGCCAGCAGCTTGTGGCAGGCCCTTTATGGCTACACCTTC
TRBD1 TRBJ2-5 TRBV28 NA CASRGLDRPQETQYF TGTGCCAGCAGGGGGTTGGACAGGCCCCAAGAGACCCAGTACTTC
NA TRBJ2-2 TRBV7-9 NA CASRQERGIGTGELFF TGTGCCAGCAGACAAGAGAGAGGGATCGGGACCGGGGAGCTGTTTTTT
NA TRBJ1-4 TRBV2 many CASSVLRSTNEKLFF TGTGCCAGCAGTGTCCTGCGTTCAACTAATGAAAAACTGTTTTTT
NA TRBJ2-5 TRBV19 NA CASSLPGSTETQYF TGTGCCAGTAGTCTTCCGGGATCGACAGAGACCCAGTACTTC
NA TRBJ2-2 TRBV19 many CASSTGAGSNTGELFF TGTGCCAGTAGTACAGGGGCAGGATCCAACACCGGGGAGCTGTTTTTT
NA TRBJ2-1 TRBV19 many CASSIARDSPNNEQFF TGTGCCAGTAGTATAGCCCGGGACTCCCCGAACAATGAGCAGTTCTTC
NA TRBJ2-5 TRBV30 NA CAGRPKPVETQYF TGTGCCGGGAGGCCAAAACCGGTGGAGACCCAGTACTTC
NA TRBJ2-3 TRBV7-2 many CASSLLRTSTDTQYF TGTGCCAGCAGCTTATTGCGGACTAGCACAGATACGCAGTATTTT
NA TRBJ2-5 TRBV5-1 few CASSFLPREWETQYF TGCGCCAGCAGCTTTTTACCGAGGGAGTGGGAGACCCAGTACTTC
NA TRBJ1-3 TRBV4-1 many CASSHPVSGNTIYF TGCGCCAGCAGCCATCCCGTTTCCGGAAACACCATATATTTT
TRBD1 TRBJ1-5 TRBV4-1 many CASSQARQGGQPQHF TGCGCCAGCAGCCAAGCCCGACAGGGAGGTCAGCCCCAGCATTTT
NA TRBJ1-5 TRBV29-1 few CSVADSDQPQHF TGCAGCGTTGCGGACAGCGATCAGCCCCAGCATTTT
NA TRBJ2-3 TRBV4-3 many CASSQDRGIFADTQYF TGCGCCAGCAGCCAAGATCGAGGAATCTTCGCAGATACGCAGTATTTT
TRBD2 TRBJ2-1 TRBV4-2 few CASSQDSLAGGVLYNEQFF TGTGCCAGCAGCCAAGATTCACTAGCGGGAGGGGTCCTCTACAATGAGCAGTTCTTC
NA TRBJ1-5 TRBV13 many CASSSGPPGSNQPQHF TGTGCCAGCAGCTCTGGGCCCCCCGGTAGCAATCAGCCCCAGCATTTT
TRBD2 TRBJ2-3 TRBV25-1 NA CASSDIIGTSGGIGTQYF TGTGCCAGCAGTGATATCATTGGGACTAGCGGGGGCATCGGTACGCAGTATTTT
NA TRBJ2-7 TRBV29-1 many CSVAGTQTYEQYF TGCAGCGTGGCCGGGACTCAAACCTACGAGCAGTACTTC
TRBD1 TRBJ1-1 TRBV18 few CASSPTGQEYTEAFF TGTGCCAGCTCACCCACGGGACAGGAGTACACTGAAGCTTTCTTT
TRBD2 TRBJ2-7 TRBV4-1 many CASSPLREGTYEQYF TGCGCCAGCAGCCCCCTTCGGGAGGGTACCTACGAGCAGTACTTC
NA TRBJ1-3 TRBV10-3 many CAISESADSHSGNTIYF TGTGCCATCAGTGAGTCCGCCGACAGCCACTCTGGAAACACCATATATTTT
NA TRBJ1-5 TRBV2 many CASSDPRGRGQPQHF TGTGCCAGCAGTGATCCCAGGGGTAGAGGACAGCCCCAGCATTTT
NA TRBJ1-5 TRBV28 many CASSPARTGGLQPQHF TGTGCCAGCAGCCCAGCCAGGACGGGCGGGTTGCAGCCCCAGCATTTT
TRBD1 TRBJ2-3 TRBV27 NA CASSLRTGRWDTQYF TGTGCCAGCAGTTTGAGGACAGGCCGTTGGGATACGCAGTATTTT
NA TRBJ1-1 TRBV27 few CASSLVRGTEAFF TGTGCCAGCAGTTTGGTGCGGGGCACTGAAGCTTTCTTT
NA TRBJ2-5 TRBV11-3 few CASSLDRNQETQYF TGTGCCAGCAGCTTAGACAGGAACCAAGAGACCCAGTACTTC
NA TRBJ2-3 TRBV7-6 NA CASSGSGADTQYF TGTGCCAGCAGCGGAAGCGGTGCAGATACGCAGTATTTT
TRBD1 TRBJ2-7 TRBV29-1 NA CSMTSRTGGHEQYF TGCAGCATGACCTCCCGGACAGGGGGCCACGAGCAGTACTTC
TRBD1 TRBJ2-1 TRBV28 NA CASSTRVDRGWENEQFF TGTGCCAGCAGTACTAGGGTTGACAGGGGATGGGAGAATGAGCAGTTCTTC
TRBD1 TRBJ1-1 TRBV7-8 NA CASSLTGGIDTEAFF TGTGCCAGCAGCCTTACAGGGGGCATCGACACTGAAGCTTTCTTT
NA TRBJ2-5 TRBV5-1 many CASSLMGGGRETQYF TGCGCCAGCAGCCTGATGGGTGGGGGGAGAGAGACCCAGTACTTC
TRBD1 TRBJ2-1 TRBV5-1 many CASSPWTGDYNEQFF TGCGCCAGCAGCCCGTGGACAGGGGACTACAATGAGCAGTTCTTC
TRBD1 TRBJ1-1 TRBV9 NA CASSVAGGWSTEAFF TGTGCCAGCAGCGTCGCAGGGGGCTGGAGTACTGAAGCTTTCTTT
NA TRBJ2-3 TRBV28 NA CASSLVQSSTVTQYF TGTGCCAGCAGTTTAGTACAAAGCAGCACAGTTACGCAGTATTTT